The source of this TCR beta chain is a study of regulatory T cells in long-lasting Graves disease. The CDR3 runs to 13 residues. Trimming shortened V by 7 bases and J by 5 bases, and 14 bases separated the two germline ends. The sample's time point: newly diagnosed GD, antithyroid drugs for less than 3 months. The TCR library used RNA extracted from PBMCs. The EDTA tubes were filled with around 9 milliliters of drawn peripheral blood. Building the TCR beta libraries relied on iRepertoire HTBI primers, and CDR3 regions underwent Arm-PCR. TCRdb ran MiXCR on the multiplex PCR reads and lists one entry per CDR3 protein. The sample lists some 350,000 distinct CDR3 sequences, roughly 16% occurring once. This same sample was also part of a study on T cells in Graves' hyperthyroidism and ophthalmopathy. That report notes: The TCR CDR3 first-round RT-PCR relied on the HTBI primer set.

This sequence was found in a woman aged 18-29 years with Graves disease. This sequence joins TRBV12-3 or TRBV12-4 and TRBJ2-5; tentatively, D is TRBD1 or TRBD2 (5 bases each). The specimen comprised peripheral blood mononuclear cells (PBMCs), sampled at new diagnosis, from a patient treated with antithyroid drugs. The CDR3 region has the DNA TGTGCCAGCACCCCAGGGAGTACGGAGACCCAGTACTTC. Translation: CASTPGSTETQYF.